This T cell receptor beta chain stems from a study of T-cell memory formation after mild COVID-19. Study-level information: Most TCR clusters belonged to a single donor.

TCRdb re-called the 5' RACE reads through MiXCR, storing one row per CDR3 protein. This sample has about 340,000 distinct CDR3 sequences, with about 21% found just once. CDR3 size: 13 residues. Germline V gene data show CDR1 as SGHRS and CDR2 as YFSETQ. The V end was cut by 2 bases, the J end by 6 bases, with 11 bases between. Input material: PBMCs or a T cell subset sorted from them (not recorded which). V and J are TRBV5-1 and TRBJ1-2; a weak D match, TRBD1 (5 bases). The source is an adult woman who had mild COVID-19 (a few samples of this study predate the infection). Cell type and time point are not known. DNA of the CDR3: TGCGCCAGCAGCTTTGGGACCGGAAATGGCTACACCTTC. This gives the protein CASSFGTGNGYTF.